These 29 T cell receptor beta chains were all obtained from the same sample, sequenced in a study of shared clonotypes between healthy human individuals. Assay: immunoSEQ multiplex PCR; the TCRdb copy retains only in-frame clones and omits some. The sample consists of about 2 million clones, over 85% of them appearing once. CD8 cells regarded as naive lacked CD45RO, were positively chosen for CCR7, and omitted terminally differentiated effector memory CD45RA+ cells. The sample was naive CD8+ T cells sorted from blood. All receptors derive from a young man in good health.

In nucleotides, the CDR3 is TGTGCCATCAGCCCCGCGGGCGGGGGAGGTACAGATACGCAGTATTTT. Encoded protein: CAISPAGGGGTDTQYF. The chain combines TRBV10-3 with TRBJ2-3, with 7 bases fitting TRBD2. The length of the CDR3 is 16 residues. Germline values: CDR1 ENHRY, CDR2 SYGVKD. V lost 6 bases and J lost 3; bases outside the gene matches: 12.

The CDR3 sequence: CASTGANSDNEQFF. For the CDR3, the DNA is TGTGCCAGCACGGGAGCGAACAGTGACAATGAGCAGTTCTTC. The chain has TRBV9 and TRBJ2-1; D might be TRBD2 (6 bases). The V gene's germline CDR1 is SGDLS and CDR2 YYNGEE. The CDR3 has 14 residues. The V gene lost 6 bases and the J gene lost 5 bases, with 15 bases spanning the gap.

The rearrangement links TRBV19 to TRBJ1-1; 7 nucleotides agree with TRBD1. V lost 5 bases, J lost 2 bases, and 5 bases stayed unmatched. Germline V gene data show CDR1 as LNHDA and CDR2 as SQIVND (reference sequence). CDR3 size: 14 residues. CDR3 in DNA: TGTGCCAGTAGTGGGGACAGCTATAACACTGAAGCTTTCTTT. Amino acids: CASSGDSYNTEAFF.

The chain uses TRBV19 and TRBJ1-2; a weak D match, TRBD1 (5 bases). The V gene lost 4 bases and the J gene lost 7 bases, with 16 bases spanning the gap. The CDR3 has 14 amino acids. In germline, CDR1 is LNHDA, CDR2 SQIVND (reference sequence). The CDR3 here is CASSTGLAGFGYTF. The CDR3 nucleotides are TGTGCCAGTAGTACGGGGCTAGCGGGGTTTGGCTACACCTTC.

This clone has just one count. V gene TRBV7-2 combines with J gene TRBJ2-5; 7 nucleotides line up with TRBD2. The CDR3 loop spans 14 amino acids. Trimming removed 5 bases from V and 4 bases from J; junction bases left unmatched: 7. Germline V gene data show CDR1 as SGHTA and CDR2 as FQGNSA. DNA for the CDR3: TGTGCCAGCAGCCCGGGAGGAAGTGGAGAGACCCAGTACTTC. Translated, it gives CASSPGGSGETQYF.

This rearrangement joins TRBV27 to TRBJ2-7; D is possibly TRBD1 or TRBD2 (5 bases each). V dropped 6 bases and J dropped 3 bases, with 15 bases sitting between them. Germline V lookup: CDR1 MNHEY, CDR2 SMNVEV (reference sequence). This CDR3 has 14 residues. The CDR3 region is CASSLRDPRYEQYF. The CDR3, as DNA: TGTGCCAGCAGCCTCCGGGACCCGCGCTACGAGCAGTACTTC.

The chain recombines TRBV7-9 with TRBJ2-3; tentatively, D is TRBD2 (6 bases). The CDR3 extends over 14 amino acids. The V gene lost 5 bases and the J gene lost 4 bases, with 13 bases spanning the gap. The germline gives CDR1 SEHNR, CDR2 FQNEAQ (reference sequence). The CDR3: CASSQRLGADTQYF. CDR3 DNA sequence: TGTGCCAGCAGCCAGAGACTAGGAGCAGATACGCAGTATTTT.

The genes are TRBV7-6 and TRBJ2-3, with TRBD2 matching over 9 bases. The CDR3 extends over 14 amino acids. V was clipped by 5 bases and J by 6 bases; unmatched bases: 6. Germline V CDR1 and CDR2: SGHVS, FNYEAQ. CDR3 in DNA: TGTGCCAGCAGCACGGCGGGGGGGCCTGATACGCAGTATTTT. Translation gives CASSTAGGPDTQYF.

The chain combines TRBV6-5 with TRBJ2-5, with D possibly matching TRBD2 (5 bases). This CDR3 has 15 residues. V lost 0 bases, J lost 5 bases, and 13 bases lay in between. CDR1 is MNHEY and CDR2 is SVGAGI in the germline V gene. This CDR3 reads CASSYSAGFVETQYF. In nucleotides, the CDR3 is TGTGCCAGCAGTTACTCTGCGGGTTTTGTCGAGACCCAGTACTTC.

As to this clone: Additional DNA sequences in this sample encode the identical CDR3. This chain uses TRBV27 with TRBJ2-3; TRBD2 matches 7 bases. Germline lookup yields CDR1 MNHEY and CDR2 SMNVEV (reference sequence). The V gene end was trimmed by 1 base and the J gene end by 0 bases; junction bases not matched to a gene: 4. The CDR3 is 16 residues long. DNA of the CDR3: TGTGCCAGCAGTTTATTGGGGAGGGGTAGCACAGATACGCAGTATTTT. Translated: CASSLLGRGSTDTQYF.

This clone was observed a handful of times. A much more abundant neighbour one base away suggests this may be a read error. Additional DNA sequences in this sample encode the identical CDR3. The CDR3 protein is CASSVQGIYEQYF. The CDR3 bases are TGTGCCAGCAGTGTACAGGGGATCTACGAGCAGTACTTC. The chain combines TRBV27 with TRBJ2-7; TRBD1 matches at 7 bases. The CDR3 contains 13 residues. J lost 3 bases, V lost 5 bases, and 4 bases had no gene match. Germline CDR1 reads MNHEY; CDR2 reads SMNVEV (reference sequence).

The chain uses TRBV9 and TRBJ1-2, with a weak D call TRBD1 (5 bases). Between the trimmed V and J ends, which lost 0 bases and 4 bases, there was a span of 7 bases. CDR1 and CDR2 (germline): SGDLS, YYNGEE. The CDR3 is made up of 13 amino acids. The CDR3 sequence is CASSVAQGYGYTF. CDR3 sequence (DNA): TGTGCCAGCAGCGTAGCGCAGGGCTATGGCTACACCTTC.

The chain carries TRBV6-5 and TRBJ2-7, with a tentative D call TRBD1 (5 bases). Trimming cost V 0 bases and J 4 bases, with 13 bases left between them. Germline CDR1 is MNHEY and CDR2 is SVGAGI. The CDR3 sequence is 15 residues long. Here the CDR3 DNA reads TGTGCCAGCAGTTACTCGATCGCGACAGATTACGAGCAGTACTTC. Translating it yields CASSYSIATDYEQYF.

In regard to this clone: Other nucleotide sequences from this sample produce the same CDR3. The J gene is TRBJ2-7, the V gene TRBV6-5; 7 positions agree with TRBD2. The CDR3 totals 13 residues. J was trimmed by 2 bases and V by 4 bases; bases with no gene match: 2. Germline V lookup: CDR1 MNHEY, CDR2 SVGAGI. The CDR3 is CASSSGTTYEQYF. The CDR3 DNA follows: TGTGCCAGCAGTTCGGGGACTACCTACGAGCAGTACTTC.

This sequence joins TRBV21-1 and TRBJ2-7; TRBD2 reflects the table's D call only, with no check against the DNA. TRBV21-1 represents a pseudogene. This CDR3 is built from 21 residues. This CDR3 reads CASSGEKPLSGRAVWVYEQYF. The CDR3 region has the DNA TGTGCCAGCAGCGGGGAAAAGCCCTTGAGCGGGAGGGCCGTATGGGTATACGAGCAGTACTTC.

The chain couples TRBV7-9 to TRBJ1-2; D not certain. The V end lost 5 bases, the J end lost 2 bases, and 18 bases lay between the germline ends. CDR1 and CDR2 (germline): SEHNR, FQNEAQ (reference sequence). The CDR3 consists of 16 residues. CDR3 region: CASSQTLLSDNYGYTF. The CDR3 bases are TGTGCCAGCAGCCAAACTCTTCTTTCAGACAACTATGGCTACACCTTC.

The V gene is TRBV11-2, the J gene TRBJ2-5, with a possible D match to TRBD1 (5 bases). This CDR3 contains 14 residues. V was shortened by 4 bases and J by 4 bases, with 13 bases between the two germline ends. Germline lookup yields CDR1 SGHAT and CDR2 FQNNGV. The CDR3 sequence: CASSSPGFGETQYF. The CDR3 DNA reads TGTGCCAGCAGCTCCCCAGGGTTCGGAGAGACCCAGTACTTC.

The CDR3: CASSLEGTATNTGELFF. The DNA of the CDR3 is TGTGCCAGCAGCTTAGAGGGGACGGCCACGAACACCGGGGAGCTGTTTTTT. This sequence joins TRBV7-9 and TRBJ2-2; D tentatively reads TRBD1 or TRBD2 (5 bases each). Trimming pared 1 base from V and 0 bases from J, leaving 12 bases between. Germline CDR1 reads SEHNR; CDR2 reads FQNEAQ (reference sequence). This CDR3 has 17 residues.

The V gene is TRBV5-4, the J gene TRBJ1-2; TRBD1 matches at 7 bases. The CDR3 extends over 15 amino acids. Germline V gives CDR1 SGHNT, CDR2 YYREEE (reference sequence). The junction had 9 bases not matched to a gene; V was cut back by 4 bases and J by 3 bases. CDR3 DNA sequence: TGTGCCAGCAGCCCTCCGACAGGGACATACTATGGCTACACCTTC. Amino acids: CASSPPTGTYYGYTF.

The chain has TRBV5-1 and TRBJ2-3; 8 nucleotides line up with TRBD1. Germline V gene data show CDR1 as SGHRS and CDR2 as YFSETQ. This CDR3 spans 19 amino acids. V lost 1 base and J lost 0; bases outside the gene matches: 13. This CDR3 reads CASSLLDRTGSTSTDTQYF. The CDR3 DNA is TGCGCCAGCAGCTTGTTGGACAGGACAGGGTCTACTAGCACAGATACGCAGTATTTT.

This chain uses TRBV6-6 with TRBJ2-2; D uncertain. The CDR3 extends over 15 amino acids. Germline-derived CDR1 and CDR2 are MNHNY and SVGAGI (reference sequence). Deletions cut 0 bases from V and 4 bases from J, with 9 bases between. The CDR3 loop is CASSYSQEGTGELFF. The CDR3 DNA reads TGTGCCAGCAGTTACTCCCAGGAAGGCACCGGGGAGCTGTTTTTT.

This chain links TRBV28 with TRBJ1-1; no firm D call. Germline CDR1 and CDR2: MDHEN and SYDVKM. V was trimmed by 5 bases and J by 8 bases, leaving 15 bases between them. The CDR3 runs 13 residues. CDR3 residues: CASSPLGLEEAFF. In DNA form, the CDR3 reads TGTGCCAGCAGTCCCCTAGGTTTAGAGGAAGCTTTCTTT.

This chain links TRBV4-1 with TRBJ2-3; no definite D call. Germline loops: CDR1 MGHRA, CDR2 YSYEKL. This CDR3 contains 11 residues. Trimming removed 0 bases from V and 6 bases from J, with 1 base in between. The CDR3 DNA follows: TGCGCCAGCAGCCAAGACGATACGCAGTATTTT. Translating gives CASSQDDTQYF.

In regard to this clone: The same CDR3 is also encoded by other DNA sequences in this sample. This rearrangement joins TRBV28 to TRBJ2-7; D perhaps matches TRBD1 (6 bases). In germline, CDR1 is MDHEN, CDR2 SYDVKM. This CDR3 contains 13 residues. Trimming cost V 6 bases and J 5 bases, with 14 bases left between them. CDR3 loop: CASSPTGIHEQYF. The DNA for the CDR3 is TGTGCCAGCAGCCCGACAGGTATCCACGAGCAGTACTTC.

The chain carries TRBV5-1 and TRBJ2-5, with 11 bases that match TRBD1. V lost 4 bases, J lost 4 bases, and 24 bases stayed unmatched. The CDR3 consists of 21 residues. Germline V lookup: CDR1 SGHRS, CDR2 YFSETQ. The CDR3 protein is CASSPGPAVTLWGQGGETQYF. In DNA form, the CDR3 reads TGCGCCAGCAGCCCTGGGCCGGCTGTAACATTGTGGGGACAGGGGGGAGAGACCCAGTACTTC.

The sample holds one count of this clone. V and J are TRBV6-6 and TRBJ2-7; the D gene is possibly TRBD2 (6 bases). Germline lookup yields CDR1 MNHNY and CDR2 SVGAGI (reference sequence). This CDR3 has 14 residues. V was pared by 5 bases and J by 6 bases, with 17 bases between. CDR3 DNA sequence: TGTGCCAGCAGTCCAATACTAGCTTCCCCCGAGCAGTACTTC. This translates into CASSPILASPEQYF.

For this clone: The sample holds other DNA sequences that translate to the same CDR3. V usage is TRBV11-2 and J usage is TRBJ1-1; D is unresolved. Germline CDR1 is SGHAT and CDR2 is FQNNGV. The CDR3 extends over 13 amino acids. V lost 1 base and J lost 3, with 6 bases in between. The CDR3 reads CASSLAAYTEAFF. The CDR3, as DNA: TGTGCCAGCAGCTTAGCGGCTTACACTGAAGCTTTCTTT.

The chain uses TRBV7-9 and TRBJ2-7; D is perhaps TRBD1 (6 bases). The CDR3 is made up of 15 amino acids. The V and J ends lost 4 bases and 5 bases respectively, with 18 bases between them. Germline lookup yields CDR1 SEHNR and CDR2 FQNEAQ (reference sequence). The CDR3 DNA reads TGTGCCAGCAGCTCAACAGGGTTGTCCTGGGACGAGCAGTACTTC. Protein product: CASSSTGLSWDEQYF.

This sequence joins TRBV7-6 and TRBJ1-6, with D unclear. Germline V CDR1 and CDR2: SGHVS, FNYEAQ. V was trimmed by 5 bases and J by 13 bases, leaving 15 bases between them. This CDR3 comprises 13 residues. The chain's CDR3 is CASSPTPAGPLHF. The CDR3 region has the DNA TGTGCCAGCAGCCCGACCCCCGCCGGCCCCCTCCACTTT.